Presented here are 20 T cell receptor beta chains from one specimen sequenced in a study of blood T cell repertoires in COVID-19. Method: immunoSEQ multiplex PCR; TCRdb's copy keeps in-frame clones and lacks some. The sample yields 130,000 or so clones, just under 85% seen once. The sequenced sample consisted of PBMCs or T cells enriched from blood (not recorded which). The receptor source for this set is a man over 45 who had recovered from COVID-19.

The genes are TRBV2 and TRBJ2-6; D may be TRBD2 (5 bases). In germline, CDR1 is SNHLY, CDR2 FYNNEI. V was clipped by 7 bases and J by 1 base, with 11 bases between them. The CDR3 is 15 amino acids. Here the CDR3 DNA reads TGTGCCAGCACCACTCGGGGTTCTGGGGCCAACGTCCTGACTTTC. Protein: CASTTRGSGANVLTF.

This chain uses TRBV4-3 with TRBJ1-1, with D hard to call. CDR1 LGHNA and CDR2 YSLEER come from the germline V gene. The CDR3 loop spans 17 amino acids. V was shortened by 0 bases and J by 0 bases, with 14 bases between the two germline ends. The CDR3 DNA reads as TGCGCCAGCAGCCAAGAAGTAGATACAGACATGAACACTGAAGCTTTCTTT. It codes for CASSQEVDTDMNTEAFF.

The chain uses TRBV5-4 and TRBJ1-1; no reliable D call. The CDR3 loop spans 13 amino acids. The V gene lost 1 base and the J gene lost 5 bases, with 9 bases spanning the gap. In germline, CDR1 is SGHNT, CDR2 YYREEE (reference sequence). CDR3 loop: CASSLIGETEAFF. The CDR3 nucleotides are TGTGCCAGCAGCTTGATTGGAGAAACTGAAGCTTTCTTT. Complete variable domain (other parts from reference TRBV5-4 and TRBJ1-1): ETGVTQSPTHLIKTRGQQVTLRCSSQSGHNTVSWYQQALGQGPQFIFQYYREEENGRGNFPPRFSGLQFPNYSSELNVNALELDDSALYLCASSLIGETEAFFGQGTRLTVV.

The V and J genes are TRBV24-1 and TRBJ2-2; D is undetermined. V was cut by 3 bases and J by 4 bases, with 8 bases left in between. Per germline, CDR1 KGHDR and CDR2 SFDVKD. This CDR3 region has 14 residues. CDR3 sequence reads: CATSDPRRTGELFF. CDR3 nucleotide sequence: TGTGCCACCAGTGATCCTAGGCGCACCGGGGAGCTGTTTTTT.

By sample fraction, this clone is medium-sized. The chain joins TRBV4-2 to TRBJ1-2; D may be TRBD1 (5 bases). CDR1 and CDR2 from the germline V gene are LGHNA and YNFKEQ. V lost 1 base to trimming and J lost 8 bases, with 14 bases between them. This CDR3 comprises 14 residues. CDR3 in amino acids: CASSQGGRERGYTF. The CDR3 DNA is TGTGCCAGCAGCCAAGGCGGCAGGGAAAGAGGCTACACCTTC.

The rearrangement uses TRBV6-5 and TRBJ2-1; 10 positions agree with TRBD2. The germline V gene has CDR1 MNHEY and CDR2 SVGAGI. V gave up 6 bases and J gave up 5 bases; unmatched junction bases: 7. The CDR3 is 15 residues long. This CDR3 is CASRLAGALHNEQFF. The CDR3 coding sequence is TGTGCCAGCAGGCTAGCGGGGGCACTTCACAATGAGCAGTTCTTC.

The J gene is TRBJ1-5, the V gene TRBV4-1; 7 positions agree with TRBD1. There are 17 residues in the CDR3. V was pared by 6 bases and J by 4 bases, with 15 bases of the junction left unmatched. Germline lookup yields CDR1 MGHRA and CDR2 YSYEKL. The CDR3 here is CASRDITGQSLNQPQHF. The CDR3 DNA is TGCGCCAGCAGAGACATAACGGGACAGTCGCTTAATCAGCCCCAGCATTTT.

This rearrangement joins TRBV28 to TRBJ2-5; tentative D call: TRBD1 (5 bases). Germline V gene sequence: CDR1 MDHEN, CDR2 SYDVKM. The germline V and J ends were trimmed by 7 bases and 4 bases, with 19 bases remaining between them. The CDR3 consists of 15 residues. The CDR3 region has the DNA TGTGCCAGCACACGGGCAGGGCGTGACGGAGAGACCCAGTACTTC. This encodes CASTRAGRDGETQYF.

CDR3: CASGLVSWSGQGSYEQYF. In nucleotides, the CDR3 is TGTGCTAGTGGTTTGGTAAGCTGGTCGGGACAGGGGTCCTACGAGCAGTACTTC. This chain links TRBV12-5 with TRBJ2-7; 10 nucleotides line up with TRBD1. The length of the CDR3 is 18 residues. The V gene end was trimmed by 0 bases and the J gene end by 1 base; junction bases not matched to a gene: 9. CDR1 and CDR2 (germline): LGHNT, FRNRAP.

The V gene is TRBV14, the J gene TRBJ1-2; possibly TRBD1 for D (6 bases). Between the trimmed V and J ends, which lost 1 base and 2 bases, there was a span of 11 bases. Germline V gene lookup returns CDR1 SGHDN and CDR2 FVKESK. CDR3 length: 15 residues. This CDR3 reads CASSQVQGPNYGYTF. Here the CDR3 DNA reads TGTGCCAGCAGCCAAGTACAGGGACCCAACTATGGCTACACCTTC.

The chain recombines TRBV5-1 with TRBJ2-3; TRBD1 might be the D (5 bases). CDR1 is SGHRS, CDR2 YFSETQ, per germline. This CDR3 region has 14 residues. Between the trimmed V and J ends, which lost 4 bases and 2 bases, there was a span of 11 bases. The CDR3 DNA is TGCGCCAGCAGCCTAGGACATAACACAGATACGCAGTATTTT. Its protein product is CASSLGHNTDTQYF.

This chain links TRBV21-1 with TRBJ1-2; the DNA was not used to check the table's D call, TRBD1. TRBV21-1 is a pseudogene segment. The CDR3 spans 14 residues. The CDR3 protein is CASSIQGAQGGYTF. The CDR3 region has the DNA TGTGCCAGCAGCATCCAGGGGGCGCAGGGTGGCTACACCTTC.

This chain links TRBV12-2 with TRBJ2-7; no DNA check was done on the table's D call, TRBD1. TRBV12-2 is a known pseudogene. The CDR3 has 13 amino acids. CDR3 protein: CASRLGQSYEQYF. The CDR3 coding sequence is TGTGCAAGTCGCTTAGGACAAAGCTACGAGCAGTACTTC.

This clone was found a few times. This chain uses TRBV6-5 with TRBJ1-1; D might be TRBD1 (6 bases). The V end lost 0 bases, the J end lost 4 bases, and 15 bases lay between the germline ends. CDR3 length: 16 amino acids. Per germline, CDR1 MNHEY and CDR2 SVGAGI. The CDR3 coding sequence is TGTGCCAGCAGTTACTCACGGGACAACCGGGTCACTGAAGCTTTCTTT. This codes for CASSYSRDNRVTEAFF.

This chain uses TRBV11-2 with TRBJ2-1, with 11 bases lining up with TRBD2. Per germline, CDR1 SGHAT and CDR2 FQNNGV. The V gene end was trimmed by 3 bases and the J gene end by 8 bases; junction bases not matched to a gene: 6. The CDR3 extends over 15 amino acids. The CDR3 DNA reads TGTGCCAGCAGCTTCACCAGACTAGCGGGGCATGAGCAGTTCTTC. This gives the protein CASSFTRLAGHEQFF.

V and J are TRBV19 and TRBJ2-3, with 10 bases matching TRBD1. CDR1 is LNHDA and CDR2 is SQIVND in the germline V gene (reference sequence). The CDR3 consists of 18 residues. V lost 5 bases and J lost 8; bases outside the gene matches: 19. The CDR3 DNA sequence: TGTGCCAGTAGTCCAAAGCCCCCACGGACAGGGGGAAGGGGTACGCAGTATTTT. This codes for CASSPKPPRTGGRGTQYF.

The chain has TRBV5-1 and TRBJ2-2; no clear D gene. CDR3 length equals 14 residues. Germline-derived CDR1 and CDR2 are SGHRS and YFSETQ. V gave up 2 bases and J gave up 2 bases, with 7 bases separating them. The CDR3, as DNA: TGCGCCAGCAGCTTAACATTAAACACCGGGGAGCTGTTTTTT. This gives the protein CASSLTLNTGELFF.

The V call is TRBV11-3, the J call TRBJ2-7, with 8 bases matching TRBD1. This CDR3 has 15 amino acids. Germline loops: CDR1 SGHNT, CDR2 YENEEA. The trim removed 1 base at V and 1 base at J, leaving 3 bases unmatched. DNA of the CDR3: TGTGCCAGCAGCTTAGGGACAGGGCCTTCCTACGAGCAGTACTTC. It codes for CASSLGTGPSYEQYF.

CDR3: CASSLGHLFTQYF. CDR3 nucleotides: TGTGCCAGCAGCCTTGGACATCTATTCACCCAGTACTTC. The V call is TRBV14, the J call TRBJ2-5; D is possibly TRBD1 (5 bases). Germline V gene data show CDR1 as SGHDN and CDR2 as FVKESK. The V end was cut by 4 bases, the J end by 8 bases, with 14 bases between. The CDR3 is 13 residues long.

The chain is built from TRBV7-3 and TRBJ2-1; D is perhaps TRBD1 (6 bases). The CDR3 spans 16 residues. Germline V CDR1 and CDR2: SGHTA, FQGTGA. Trimming cost V 1 base and J 4 bases, with 14 bases left between them. The CDR3 protein is CASSLNPTGRYNEQFF. CDR3 nucleotides: TGTGCCAGCAGCTTAAATCCCACAGGGCGTTACAATGAGCAGTTCTTC. Variable domain in full (rest from reference TRBV7-3 and TRBJ2-1): GAGVSQTPSNKVTEKGKYVELRCDPISGHTALYWYRQSLGQGPEFLIYFQGTGAADDSGLPNDRFFAVRPEGSVSTLKIQRTERGDSAVYLCASSLNPTGRYNEQFFGPGTRLTVL.